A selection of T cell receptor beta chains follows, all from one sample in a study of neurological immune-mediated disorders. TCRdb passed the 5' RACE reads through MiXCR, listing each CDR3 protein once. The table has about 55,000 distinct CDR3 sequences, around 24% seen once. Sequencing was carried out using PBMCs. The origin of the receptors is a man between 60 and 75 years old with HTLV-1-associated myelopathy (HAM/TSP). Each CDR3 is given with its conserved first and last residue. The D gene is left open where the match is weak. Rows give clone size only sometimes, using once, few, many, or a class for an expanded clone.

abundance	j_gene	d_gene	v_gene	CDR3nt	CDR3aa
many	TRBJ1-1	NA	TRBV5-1	TGCGCCAGCAGCCCGGAGGGACGGTTGAACACTGAAGCTTTCTTT	CASSPEGRLNTEAFF
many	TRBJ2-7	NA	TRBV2	TGTGCCAGCAGGGTTGACTACGAGCAGTACTTC	CASRVDYEQYF
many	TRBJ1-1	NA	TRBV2	TGTGCCAGCAGAGGGGAAGACACTGAAGCTTTCTTT	CASRGEDTEAFF
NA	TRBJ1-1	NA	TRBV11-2	TGTGCCAGCAGCTCTTTAAGGACAGAAGCTTTCTTT	CASSSLRTEAFF
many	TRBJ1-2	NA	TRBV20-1	TGCAGTGTCGGAGGGATTAACTATGGCTACACCTTC	CSVGGINYGYTF
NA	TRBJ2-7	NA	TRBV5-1	TGCGCCAGCAGCTTCCGGGACTCAGCCTACGAGCAGTACTTC	CASSFRDSAYEQYF
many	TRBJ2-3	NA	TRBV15	TGTGCCACCAGCAGAGATTCAAGCCCCACCAGCACAGATACGCAGTATTTT	CATSRDSSPTSTDTQYF
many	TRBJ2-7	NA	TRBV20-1	TGCAGTGCTAGTGGGCGGGACCAGGGCCCCTACGAGCAGTACTTC	CSASGRDQGPYEQYF
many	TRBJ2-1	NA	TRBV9	TGTGCCAGCAGCGCGCGGGGGCTCTCCTACAATGAGCAGTTCTTC	CASSARGLSYNEQFF
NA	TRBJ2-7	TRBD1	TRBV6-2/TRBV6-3	TGTGCCAGCAGTAACCGGGACAGGACCTACAAGCAGTACTTC	CASSNRDRTYKQYF
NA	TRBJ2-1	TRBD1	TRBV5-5	TGTGCCAGCAGCCCGACAGGGGGTCCGACCTTGAATGAGCAGTTCTTC	CASSPTGGPTLNEQFF
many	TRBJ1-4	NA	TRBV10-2	TGCGCCAGCAGTGATGTCAAGGGTGGAGAAAAACTGTTTTTT	CASSDVKGGEKLFF
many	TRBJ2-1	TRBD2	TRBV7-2	TGTGCCAGCAGCTTAATTGGTAGCGGGAGGTCCCATGAGCAGTTCTTC	CASSLIGSGRSHEQFF
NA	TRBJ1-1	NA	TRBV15	TGTGCCACCAGCAGGTACGCTTCCCTTAACACTGAAGCTTTCTTT	CATSRYASLNTEAFF
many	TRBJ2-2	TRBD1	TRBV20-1	TGCAGTGCTAGATATCGGACAGGGAAGCTGTTTTTT	CSARYRTGKLFF
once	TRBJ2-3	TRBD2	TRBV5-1	TGCGCCAGCAGCTTGGCGCTAGCGGGATTAGGCACAGATACGCAGTATTTT	CASSLALAGLGTDTQYF
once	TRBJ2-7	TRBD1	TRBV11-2	TGTGCCAGCAGCCCACAGGGGCCCTGGAACTACGAGCAGTACTTC	CASSPQGPWNYEQYF
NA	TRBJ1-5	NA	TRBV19	TGTGCCAGTAGTCGGCTTGTTAATCAGCCCCAGCATTTT	CASSRLVNQPQHF
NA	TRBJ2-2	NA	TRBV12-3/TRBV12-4	TGTGCCAGCAGCACGAGGCATACCTGGGAGCTGTTTTTT	CASSTRHTWELFF
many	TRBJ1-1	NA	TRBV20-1	TGCAGTGCTAGAGATTTTACACGCCCGGAGACTGAAGCTTTCTTT	CSARDFTRPETEAFF
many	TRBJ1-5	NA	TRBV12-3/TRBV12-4	TGTGCCAGCAGTTTAGCGAAGACCCGTTATAGCAATCAGCCCCAGCATTTT	CASSLAKTRYSNQPQHF
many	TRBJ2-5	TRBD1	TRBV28	TGTGCCAGCAGTTCGGGGGACAGGAGGGAGACCCAGTACTTC	CASSSGDRRETQYF
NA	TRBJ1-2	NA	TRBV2	TGTGCCAGCAGCGATCTGGACAGAGCTAACTATGGCTACACCTTC	CASSDLDRANYGYTF
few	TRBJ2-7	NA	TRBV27	TGTGCCGGCGGGAACAGGTATCTCGAGCAGTACTTC	CAGGNRYLEQYF
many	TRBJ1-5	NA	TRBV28	TGTGCCAGCAGTTTATTGAGTAGGGGCGGGGGTCAGCCCCAGCATTTT	CASSLLSRGGGQPQHF
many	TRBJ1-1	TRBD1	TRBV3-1	TGTGCCAGCAGACAGGGGCTGGGGAACACTGAAGCTTTCTTT	CASRQGLGNTEAFF